This T cell receptor (beta chain) was identified during a study of cytomegalovirus exposure and HLA in healthy donors. General study results and limits: With high specificity and sensitivity, the classifier reportedly diagnosed cytomegalovirus status.

Comments on this clone: Antigen unknown.

Unmatched junction bases numbered 13, after V lost 1 base and J lost 2 bases. Germline-derived CDR1 and CDR2 are SGHVS and FNYEAQ. This CDR3 spans 19 amino acids. The study ran its PCR with 60 Vbeta and 13 Jbeta primers. Clones were sequenced by immunoSEQ multiplex PCR, and TCRdb holds only the in-frame ones, with some missing. Among about 150,000 clones listed, around 74% were seen once. Sequenced input: PBMCs. This receptor was identified in a man aged 18-30 years in good health and CMV-seropositive. The chain uses TRBV7-6 and TRBJ1-5; 8 bases align to TRBD1. The CDR3 reads CASSLGPGQVSPGNQPQHF. The CDR3 DNA is TGTGCCAGCAGCTTAGGTCCGGGACAGGTTTCCCCAGGCAATCAGCCCCAGCATTTT.